In its sample, the clone carrying this T cell receptor (beta chain) was seen many times. Its antigen remains unknown. In each sample, at least 7 million PBMCs were isolated. The sample is drawn from a study of blood T cells in healthy people across ages. General observations from the study: Roughly linear age-related decline in beta diversity appeared, significant by age around 40.

The germline V and J ends were trimmed by 7 bases and 6 bases, with 16 bases remaining between them. Germline CDR1 is MDHEN and CDR2 is SYDVKM. CDR3 size: 13 residues. Alongside a J-beta primer mix, a sample-barcoded 5' primer served in a second PCR lasting roughly 6 to 11 cycles. MiXCR, applied by TCRdb to the 5' RACE reads, yields one record per CDR3 protein. This sample has some 1.5 million distinct CDR3 sequences, with 25% to 30% found just once. Material: blood. The chain uses TRBV28 and TRBJ2-7, with D tentatively TRBD2 (5 bases). The clonotype was recovered from a woman aged 30 to 39 in good health. The CDR3 region is CASTSGSLGEQYF. The CDR3 nucleotides read TGTGCCAGCACTTCGGGATCCTTGGGCGAGCAGTACTTC. Using reference TRBV28 and TRBJ2-7 for the parts outside the CDR3, the full variable domain is DVKVTQSSRYLVKRTGEKVFLECVQDMDHENMFWYRQDPGLGLRLIYFSYDVKMKEKGDIPEGYSVSREKKERFSLILESASTNQTSMYLCASTSGSLGEQYFGPGTRLTVT.